This TCR beta chain was recovered during a study of immune evolution from preneoplasia to lung adenocarcinoma. Libraries were prepared by immunoSEQ multiplex PCR; TCRdb keeps only in-frame clonotypes and omits some of them. The sample has about 5,100 clones, nearly 80% seen once; the top ten hold about 25%. A word on this clone: At one of its ends the junction is not consistent with the germline gene, which may arise from a read error. This CDR3 is also generated by other DNA sequences in the sample.

Material for sequencing was FFPE normal lung tissue adjacent to the tumor. This clonotype was sampled from a person aged 60 to 70 with lung adenocarcinoma.

Written as DNA, the CDR3 is TGTGCCAGCAGACCCTCCGGGACAGGGTATGGCTACACCTTT. Protein: CASRPSGTGYGYTF. The rearrangement links TRBV28 to TRBJ1-2, with 9 bases matching TRBD1. The CDR3 length is 14 residues. Germline CDR1 MDHEN, CDR2 SYDVKM.